The 28 T cell receptor beta chains in this list originate from one sample, sequenced in a study of long-term antiretroviral therapy in people with HIV. It was version v3.0 of the immunoSEQ assay that was run at survey level. TCRdb's table, derived via immunoSEQ multiplex PCR, lists solely in-frame clones and lacks some. The sample contains tens of thousands of clones, nearly 95% of which appear only once. The input for sequencing was unsorted PBMCs, taken about 6.6 years after starting antiretroviral therapy. The receptors originated from a man younger than 45 with HIV.

This chain connects TRBV6-1 to TRBJ2-1, with 8 nucleotides matching TRBD2. This CDR3 is built from 16 residues. Germline CDR1 and CDR2: MNHNS and SASEGT. Trimming at V came to 2 bases and at J to 3 bases, leaving 6 bases not matched to a gene. CDR3 protein: CASSEWAGGFYNEQFF. For the CDR3, the DNA is TGTGCCAGCAGTGAATGGGCGGGAGGCTTCTACAATGAGCAGTTCTTC.

This sequence joins TRBV6-5 and TRBJ2-7; a possible D gene is TRBD1 (6 bases). Looked up from germline, CDR1 is MNHEY and CDR2 is SVGAGI. V gave up 6 bases and J gave up 7 bases, with 22 bases separating them. The CDR3 has 15 residues. The CDR3 nucleotides are TGTGCCAGCAGCCTCGGACAGTCTGGCGGGCGGGAGCAGTACTTC. Protein sequence: CASSLGQSGGREQYF.

The rearrangement links TRBV5-4 to TRBJ1-2, with 9 bases fitting TRBD1. This CDR3 has 14 residues. V was clipped by 5 bases and J by 7 bases; unmatched bases: 9. Germline V CDR1 and CDR2: SGHNT, YYREEE (reference sequence). This CDR3 is CASSPGTGSFGYTF. CDR3 DNA sequence: TGTGCCAGCAGTCCCGGGACAGGGTCCTTTGGCTACACCTTC.

CDR3 amino acids: CASSFPGLSNQPQHF. The CDR3 DNA sequence: TGTGCCAGCAGTTTCCCAGGGTTGAGCAATCAGCCCCAGCATTTT. This chain uses TRBV28 with TRBJ1-5; TRBD1 is a possible D gene (5 bases). CDR3 length equals 15 residues. The V end was cut by 3 bases, the J end by 1 base, with 10 bases between. Per germline, CDR1 MDHEN and CDR2 SYDVKM.

The chain joins TRBV7-9 to TRBJ2-2; D uncertain. The V and J ends lost 5 bases and 1 base respectively, with 8 bases between them. In germline, CDR1 is SEHNR, CDR2 FQNEAQ (reference sequence). The CDR3 extends over 14 amino acids. Here the CDR3 reads CASSPLVNTGELFF. The CDR3 nucleotides are TGTGCCAGCAGCCCACTCGTGAACACCGGGGAGCTGTTTTTT.

The V call is TRBV9, the J call TRBJ1-1; weak D call: TRBD1 (5 bases). The ends were cut back, 2 bases at V and 5 bases at J, with 13 bases in the middle. Per the germline V gene, CDR1 is SGDLS and CDR2 is YYNGEE. The CDR3 has 14 amino acids. Written as DNA, the CDR3 is TGTGCCAGCAGCGTCAGGGTCGGGTCGACTGAAGCTTTCTTT. It codes for CASSVRVGSTEAFF.

The CDR3 reads CASSPPDVGVGYGYTF. The CDR3, as DNA: TGTGCCAGTAGTCCGCCGGACGTGGGTGTTGGCTATGGCTACACCTTC. The J gene is TRBJ1-2, the V gene TRBV19; D is undetermined. Deletions cut 5 bases from V and 4 bases from J, with 20 bases between. The CDR3 is 16 amino acids. Germline V CDR1 and CDR2: LNHDA, SQIVND (reference sequence). The full variable domain, completed using reference TRBV19 and TRBJ1-2, is DGGITQSPKYLFRKEGQNVTLSCEQNLNHDAMYWYRQDPGQGLRLIYYSQIVNDFQKGDIAEGYSVSREKKESFPLTVTSAQKNPTAFYLCASSPPDVGVGYGYTFGSGTRLTVV.

This rearrangement joins TRBV11-2 to TRBJ2-7; no firm D call. The CDR3 has 13 residues. CDR1 SGHAT and CDR2 FQNNGV come from the germline V gene. V lost 5 bases to trimming and J lost 4 bases, with 12 bases between them. CDR3 DNA sequence: TGTGCCAGCAGCCCTATAGCTCCTTACGAGCAGTACTTC. As protein: CASSPIAPYEQYF. The complete variable domain, with remaining parts taken from reference TRBV11-2 and TRBJ2-7, reads EAGVAQSPRYKIIEKRQSVAFWCNPISGHATLYWYQQILGQGPKLLIQFQNNGVVDDSQLPKDRFSAERLKGVDSTLKIQPAKLEDSAVYLCASSPIAPYEQYFGPGTRLTVT.

As DNA, the CDR3 is TGCGCCAGCAGCCACACCTTGGCCAAGCGGGAGGTCCCCAATGAGCAGTTCTTC. Protein sequence: CASSHTLAKREVPNEQFF. The chain has TRBV4-1 and TRBJ2-1; 9 bases match TRBD2. This CDR3 comprises 18 residues. Trimming cost V 3 bases and J 6 bases; bases outside gene matches: 15. CDR1 is MGHRA and CDR2 is YSYEKL in the germline V gene.

This clone was observed a handful of times. The CDR3 region has the DNA TGTGCCAGCAGCCAATCCGGGACAGGGGGATTCTATGGCTACACCTTC. Translation: CASSQSGTGGFYGYTF. The gene calls are TRBV7-2 and TRBJ1-2, with 11 positions matching TRBD1. V was clipped by 5 bases and J by 4 bases; unmatched bases: 9. Germline V gene sequence: CDR1 SGHTA, CDR2 FQGNSA. CDR3 length: 16 amino acids.

CDR3: CASSFGQNHYGYTF. The CDR3 DNA reads TGTGCCAGCAGCTTTGGGCAGAACCACTATGGCTACACCTTC. This chain uses TRBV7-9 with TRBJ1-2; the D is unclear. The ends were cut back, 3 bases at V and 3 bases at J, with 11 bases in the middle. This CDR3 spans 14 amino acids. The germline gives CDR1 SEHNR, CDR2 FQNEAQ (reference sequence).

V gene TRBV30 combines with J gene TRBJ1-6, with unresolved D. This CDR3 is 14 amino acids long. Germline CDR1 reads GTSNPN; CDR2 reads SVGIG (reference sequence). The V and J ends lost 6 bases and 0 bases respectively, with 9 bases between them. As DNA, the CDR3 is TGTGCCTGTTCTCGGAGCTCCTATAATTCACCCCTCCACTTT. Its translation: CACSRSSYNSPLHF.

The chain employs TRBV4-3 and TRBJ2-7; D not certain. V was pared by 3 bases and J by 2 bases, with 14 bases between. Per germline, CDR1 LGHNA and CDR2 YSLEER. The CDR3 sequence is 15 residues long. The CDR3 nucleotides read TGCGCCAGCAGCCAGGCGTCAACCAGGACCTACGAGCAGTACTTC. Translation: CASSQASTRTYEQYF.

This clone was seen a single time. The gene calls are TRBV18 and TRBJ1-2; D gene uncertain. Per the germline V gene, CDR1 is KGHSH and CDR2 is LQKENI. The CDR3 covers 16 residues. V dropped 0 bases and J dropped 4 bases, with 15 bases sitting between them. The CDR3 region has the DNA TGTGCCAGCTCACCACCGGCGGATAGCGGGATCTATGGCTACACCTTC. Residues: CASSPPADSGIYGYTF.

In its sample, this clone was seen once. V usage is TRBV6-6 and J usage is TRBJ2-3, with D perhaps matching TRBD2 (6 bases). The ends were cut back, 5 bases at V and 6 bases at J, with 15 bases in the middle. The CDR3 runs to 14 residues. Germline V gene data show CDR1 as MNHNY and CDR2 as SVGAGI (reference sequence). The CDR3 reads CASSLFAGLDTQYF. The CDR3 nucleotides are TGTGCCAGCAGTCTGTTCGCGGGGCTGGATACGCAGTATTTT.

This rearrangement joins TRBV2 to TRBJ2-7; 8 nucleotides align to TRBD1. The CDR3 totals 14 residues. CDR1 and CDR2 from the germline V gene are SNHLY and FYNNEI. V dropped 9 bases and J dropped 3; count of bases not matched to a gene: 10. The CDR3 nucleotides are TGTGCCAGGTTGACAGGGGAGGACGTCTACGAGCAGTACTTC. Translating it yields CARLTGEDVYEQYF.

This clone was picked up one time. V and J are TRBV7-2 and TRBJ1-1; D is unresolved. This CDR3 contains 12 residues. Per germline, CDR1 SGHTA and CDR2 FQGNSA. V lost 3 bases to trimming and J lost 6 bases, with 8 bases between them. Here the CDR3 reads CASSLVRAEAFF. CDR3 coding DNA: TGTGCCAGCAGCTTGGTGCGCGCTGAAGCTTTCTTT. Filled out from reference TRBV7-2 and TRBJ1-1, the complete variable domain reads GAGVSQSPSNKVTEKGKDVELRCDPISGHTALYWYRQSLGQGLEFLIYFQGNSAPDKSGLPSDRFSAERTGGSVSTLTIQRTQQEDSAVYLCASSLVRAEAFFGQGTRLTVV.

The rearrangement joins TRBV4-2 to TRBJ2-7, with 9 nucleotides matching TRBD1. The V gene's germline CDR1 is LGHNA and CDR2 YNFKEQ. Losses at the gene ends were 3 bases for V and 3 bases for J; bases not matched to a gene: 6. This CDR3 region has 15 residues. The CDR3 sequence: CASSQALGQGYEQYF. The CDR3 DNA reads TGTGCCAGCAGCCAGGCCCTGGGACAGGGCTACGAGCAGTACTTC.

The chain links TRBV28 to TRBJ1-1; TRBD1 aligns across 10 bases. CDR3 length equals 16 residues. V lost 4 bases, J lost 3 bases, and 8 bases stayed unmatched. Germline loops: CDR1 MDHEN, CDR2 SYDVKM. This chain's CDR3 is CASSSRPGQGYTEAFF. In DNA form, the CDR3 reads TGTGCCAGCAGTTCCAGACCGGGACAGGGGTACACTGAAGCTTTCTTT.

This rearrangement joins TRBV29-1 to TRBJ1-2, with 10 nucleotides matching TRBD1. V trimming: 6 bases; J trimming: 5 bases; junction bases outside the gene matches: 24. This CDR3 is 19 amino acids long. Germline V lookup: CDR1 SQVTM, CDR2 ANQGSEA. The CDR3: CSVPGGTGENTRPGYGYTF. The CDR3 DNA sequence: TGCAGCGTCCCCGGCGGGACAGGGGAGAATACGAGGCCTGGGTATGGCTACACCTTC.

This chain uses TRBV5-1 with TRBJ1-2; 7 nucleotides match TRBD1. CDR3 length: 17 amino acids. Germline-derived CDR1 and CDR2 are SGHRS and YFSETQ. The junction had 12 bases not matched to a gene; V was cut back by 0 bases and J by 4 bases. The CDR3 region is CASSLGSRGALVYGYTF. The DNA for the CDR3 is TGCGCCAGCAGCTTGGGTAGCAGGGGGGCCCTTGTCTATGGCTACACCTTC.

The rearrangement joins TRBV6-5 to TRBJ2-1, with D possibly matching TRBD1 (6 bases). V lost 4 bases and J 5 bases, leaving 12 bases between the germline ends. The CDR3 sequence is 14 residues long. Germline V gene lookup returns CDR1 MNHEY and CDR2 SVGAGI. This chain's CDR3 is CASSFTGWNNEQFF. CDR3 nucleotide sequence: TGTGCCAGCAGTTTCACAGGGTGGAACAATGAGCAGTTCTTC.

This clone has only one observation. The genes are TRBV5-1 and TRBJ1-2; tentatively, D is TRBD1 (6 bases). V was shortened by 3 bases and J by 1 base, with 13 bases between the two germline ends. Germline V CDR1 and CDR2: SGHRS, YFSETQ. The length of the CDR3 is 15 residues. CDR3 in amino acids: CASSSRGAFNYGYTF. The CDR3 DNA follows: TGCGCCAGCAGCTCGAGGGGGGCGTTTAACTATGGCTACACCTTC.

This clone was found once. CDR3: CASSQMSTDTQYF. Here the CDR3 DNA reads TGTGCCAGCAGCCAGATGAGCACAGATACGCAGTATTTT. The rearrangement joins TRBV14 to TRBJ2-3; D not certain. V was shortened by 3 bases and J by 0 bases, with 4 bases between the two germline ends. The CDR3 covers 13 residues. From germline, CDR1 is SGHDN and CDR2 FVKESK.

The chain uses TRBV5-6 and TRBJ2-7; 12 positions agree with TRBD1. This CDR3 region has 15 residues. Germline V gene lookup returns CDR1 SGHDT and CDR2 YYEEEE. Trimming took 5 bases from V and 7 from J; bases not matched to a gene: 10. The CDR3 nucleotides are TGTGCCAGCAGTGTATTGGGACAGGGGGCGGGTGAGCAGTACTTC. It codes for CASSVLGQGAGEQYF.

The J gene is TRBJ1-2, the V gene TRBV27; D is perhaps TRBD1 (6 bases). The germline V and J ends were trimmed by 4 bases and 7 bases, with 19 bases remaining between them. The CDR3 spans 15 residues. Germline lookup yields CDR1 MNHEY and CDR2 SMNVEV (reference sequence). The CDR3 reads CASSSSFGGLFGYTF. In DNA, the CDR3 is TGTGCCAGCAGTTCCTCTTTCGGGGGCTTATTTGGCTACACCTTC.

This CDR3 reads CASSLVQDYEQYF. The DNA of the CDR3 is TGCGCCAGCAGCTTGGTACAGGACTACGAGCAGTACTTC. The chain recombines TRBV5-1 with TRBJ2-7; TRBD1 is a possible D gene (5 bases). V shed 0 bases and J shed 3 bases, with 7 bases lying between them. CDR1 is SGHRS, CDR2 YFSETQ, per germline. This CDR3 is 13 amino acids long.

This sequence joins TRBV7-2 and TRBJ1-5; weak D call: TRBD1 (5 bases). Germline CDR1 is SGHTA and CDR2 is FQGNSA. CDR3 size: 15 residues. V was shortened by 1 base and J by 3 bases, with 10 bases between the two germline ends. DNA of the CDR3: TGTGCCAGCAGCTTAGAACCGGGGCTCAATCAGCCCCAGCATTTT. As protein: CASSLEPGLNQPQHF.